This T cell receptor beta chain stems from a study of blood T cells in healthy people across ages. Germline V lookup: CDR1 SGDLS, CDR2 YYNGEE. V lost 0 bases to trimming and J lost 2 bases; unmatched junction nucleotides: 5. The CDR3 sequence is 17 residues long. Together with a sample-barcoded 5' primer, a J-beta primer mix was included in a second PCR lasting roughly 6 to 12 cycles. Each CDR3 protein is one row after TCRdb ran MiXCR on the 5' RACE reads. Among some 1.4 million distinct CDR3 sequences, approximately 42% were seen once, and the ten largest hold 7% to 9.5%. The sequencing sample was made of blood. This chain connects TRBV9 to TRBJ2-3, with 11 bases matching TRBD2. The TCR comes from a woman under 30 in good health. The CDR3 sequence: CASSVGLAGTFTDTQYF. The CDR3 region has the DNA TGTGCCAGCAGCGTAGGACTAGCGGGGACGTTCACAGATACGCAGTATTTT.